This T cell receptor beta chain is from a study of blood T cell repertoires in COVID-19 (TCRdb year 2020). Background on the whole study: Samples covering the acute and convalescent phases of COVID-19 were provided by collaborators in the United States, Italy and Spain. Where available, HLA class I and class II types were obtained from metadata supplied by the sample provider rather than from assay-based typing. The prospective study material was composed of cDNA or gDNA derived from T cells, B-cell-depleted T cells, or PBMCs. The dataset comprised deeply sampled blood TCRbeta repertoires from subjects exposed to, actively infected with, or recovered from COVID-19. The repertoires were released in a freely available public database meant as a resource for research on the immune response to SARS-CoV-2. Sample metadata almost always included a de-identified subject ID, COVID-19 status, age in years and sex. The samples were drawn from two sources: the first 160 participants of the ongoing ImmuneRACE study, and some 1,300 subjects contributed by 6 global collaborators. Overall study outcomes, separate from this receptor: How much clinical and demographic metadata was included differed by source and by participant, and the metadata was provided uncurated.

TCRbeta CDR3 regions were amplified from genomic DNA by means of the immunoSEQ Assay, a bias-controlled multiplex PCR. For the original study's pipeline: Within the assay, amplification of reference gene primers was used to estimate how many nucleated cells each sample contained. Sequence reads were collapsed and filtered to measure the absolute abundance of every unique TCRbeta CDR3 rearrangement. For each sample, productive Simpson clonality was calculated by taking the square root of Simpson's diversity index across productive rearrangements. TCRdb took over this immuneACCESS table, retaining in-frame rearrangements with V and J assigned. Such tables are incomplete; in checked studies, under half of the missing clones stem from an unresolved V gene, and the remainder is unexplained. The DNA gave D and trimming, while V, J and clone size come from that table. The sample table contains about 340,000 clones; only one count was recorded for roughly 90% of them. Around 6.6% of the sample rests with the top ten.

Comments on this clone: The antigen this receptor binds is unknown. One base away there is no much larger clone; base qualities are not given.

The CDR3 holds 13 amino acids from the cysteine to the phenylalanine. CDR3 DNA is the only sequence kept; it has 39 bases, read in frame from the first base. One collaborating source in Seattle enrolled patients while the patients were actively infected and followed the patients over time throughout the course of disease. Collaborating institutions collected whole blood in K2EDTA tubes following their own protocols. For TCRbeta analysis, collaborators shipped samples in one of three forms: frozen whole blood, isolated PBMCs, or DNA extracted from either of those sample types. The sample comprised peripheral blood. Recombination connected TRBV21-1 to TRBJ1-2; the table calls TRBD1, which could not be checked here. TRBV21-1 is tagged as a pseudogene. This clonotype was sampled from a woman in her 70s with COVID-19, enrolled during active disease. In nucleotide form, the sequence is TGTGCCAGCAGCAATTCGGCAGGGATTGGCTACACCTTC. Its protein reads: CASSNSAGIGYTF.